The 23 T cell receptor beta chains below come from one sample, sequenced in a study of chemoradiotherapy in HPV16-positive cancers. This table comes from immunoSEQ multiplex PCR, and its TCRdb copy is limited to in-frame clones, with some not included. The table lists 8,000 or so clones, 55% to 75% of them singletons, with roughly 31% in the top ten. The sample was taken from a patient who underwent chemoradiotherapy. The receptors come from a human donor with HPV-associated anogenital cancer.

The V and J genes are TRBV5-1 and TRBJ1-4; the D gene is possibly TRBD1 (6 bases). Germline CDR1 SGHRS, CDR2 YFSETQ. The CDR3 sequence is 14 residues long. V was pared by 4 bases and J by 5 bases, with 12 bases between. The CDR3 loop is CASSPAGANEKLFF. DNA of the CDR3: TGCGCCAGCAGCCCCGCAGGGGCAAATGAAAAACTGTTTTTT.

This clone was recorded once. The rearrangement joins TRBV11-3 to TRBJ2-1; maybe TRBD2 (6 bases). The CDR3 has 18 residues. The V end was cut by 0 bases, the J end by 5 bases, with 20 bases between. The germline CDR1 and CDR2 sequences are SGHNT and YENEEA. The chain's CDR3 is CASSLDWVAEGPDNEQFF. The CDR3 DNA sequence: TGTGCCAGCAGCTTAGATTGGGTAGCGGAGGGGCCGGACAATGAGCAGTTCTTC.

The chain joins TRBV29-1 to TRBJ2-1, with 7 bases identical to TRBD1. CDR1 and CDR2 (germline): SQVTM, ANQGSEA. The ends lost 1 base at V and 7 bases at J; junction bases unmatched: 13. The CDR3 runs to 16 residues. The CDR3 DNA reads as TGCAGCGTTGAAGGGGGAGTAGAGGGGGCCAAAAATGAGCAGTTCTTC. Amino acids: CSVEGGVEGAKNEQFF.

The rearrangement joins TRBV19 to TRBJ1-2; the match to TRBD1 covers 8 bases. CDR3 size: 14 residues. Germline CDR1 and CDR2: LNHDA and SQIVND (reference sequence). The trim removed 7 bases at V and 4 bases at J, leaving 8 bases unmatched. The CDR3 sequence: CASNPGQGIYGYTF. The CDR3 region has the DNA TGTGCCAGTAACCCCGGACAGGGAATCTATGGCTACACCTTC.

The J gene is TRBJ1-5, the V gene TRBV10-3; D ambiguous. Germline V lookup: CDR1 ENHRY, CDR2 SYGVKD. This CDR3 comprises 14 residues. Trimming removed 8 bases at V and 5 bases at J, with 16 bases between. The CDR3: CAIYESRRDQPQHF. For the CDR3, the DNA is TGTGCCATCTATGAATCCAGGAGAGATCAGCCCCAGCATTTT.

CDR3: CAGTLGGGSYEQYV. DNA for the CDR3: TGTGCCGGCACCCTAGGGGGGGGCTCCTACGAGCAGTACGTC. The rearrangement uses TRBV21-1 and TRBJ2-7; no DNA check was done on the table's D call, TRBD2. TRBV21-1 represents a pseudogene. This CDR3 spans 14 amino acids.

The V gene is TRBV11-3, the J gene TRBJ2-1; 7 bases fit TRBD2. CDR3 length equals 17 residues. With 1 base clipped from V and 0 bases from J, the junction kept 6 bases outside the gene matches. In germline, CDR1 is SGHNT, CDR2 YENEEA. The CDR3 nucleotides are TGTGCCAGCAGCTTAGGCATGGGAGGGCGCTCCTACAATGAGCAGTTCTTC. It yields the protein CASSLGMGGRSYNEQFF.

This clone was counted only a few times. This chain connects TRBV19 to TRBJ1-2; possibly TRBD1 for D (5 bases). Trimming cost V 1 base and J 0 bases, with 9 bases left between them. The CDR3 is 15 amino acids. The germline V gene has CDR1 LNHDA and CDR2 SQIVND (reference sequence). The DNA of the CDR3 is TGTGCCAGTAGTATAGTATCAGGGCCTAACTATGGCTACACCTTC. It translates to CASSIVSGPNYGYTF.

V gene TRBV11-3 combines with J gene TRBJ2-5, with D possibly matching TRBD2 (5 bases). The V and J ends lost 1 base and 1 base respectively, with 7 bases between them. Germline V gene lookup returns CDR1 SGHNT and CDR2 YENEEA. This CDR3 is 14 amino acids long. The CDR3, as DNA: TGTGCCAGCAGCTTAGGGCGGGTCCAAGAGACCCAGTACTTC. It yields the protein CASSLGRVQETQYF.

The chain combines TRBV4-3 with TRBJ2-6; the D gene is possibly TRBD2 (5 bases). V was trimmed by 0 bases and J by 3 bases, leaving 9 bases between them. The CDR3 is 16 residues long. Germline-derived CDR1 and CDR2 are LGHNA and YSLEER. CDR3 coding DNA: TGCGCCAGCAGCCAAGAATGGGAGAGTGGGGCCAACGTCCTGACTTTC. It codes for CASSQEWESGANVLTF.

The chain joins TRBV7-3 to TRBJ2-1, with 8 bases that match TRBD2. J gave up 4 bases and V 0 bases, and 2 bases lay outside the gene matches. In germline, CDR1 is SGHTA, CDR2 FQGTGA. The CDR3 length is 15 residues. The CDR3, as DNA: TGTGCCAGCAGCTTAACGACGGGAGGGTACAATGAGCAGTTCTTC. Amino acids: CASSLTTGGYNEQFF.

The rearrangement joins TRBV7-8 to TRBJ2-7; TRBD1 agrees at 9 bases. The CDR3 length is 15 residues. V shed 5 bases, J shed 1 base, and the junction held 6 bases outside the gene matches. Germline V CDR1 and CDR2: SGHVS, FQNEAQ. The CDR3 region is CASSRTTGGSYEQYV. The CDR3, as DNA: TGTGCCAGCAGCCGTACGACAGGGGGATCCTACGAGCAGTACGTC.

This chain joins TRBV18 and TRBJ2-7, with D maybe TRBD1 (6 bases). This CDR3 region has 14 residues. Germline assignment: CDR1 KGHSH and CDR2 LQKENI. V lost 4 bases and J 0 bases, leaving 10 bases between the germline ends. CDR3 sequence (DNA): TGTGCCAGCTCACGACAGGACCTCTCCTACGAGCAGTACTTC. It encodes CASSRQDLSYEQYF.

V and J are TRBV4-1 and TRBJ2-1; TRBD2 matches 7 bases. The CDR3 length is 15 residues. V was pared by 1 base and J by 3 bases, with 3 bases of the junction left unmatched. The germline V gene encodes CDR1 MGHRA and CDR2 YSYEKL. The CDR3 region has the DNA TGCGCCAGCAGCCAAGCGGGAGGCCTCTACAATGAGCAGTTCTTC. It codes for CASSQAGGLYNEQFF.

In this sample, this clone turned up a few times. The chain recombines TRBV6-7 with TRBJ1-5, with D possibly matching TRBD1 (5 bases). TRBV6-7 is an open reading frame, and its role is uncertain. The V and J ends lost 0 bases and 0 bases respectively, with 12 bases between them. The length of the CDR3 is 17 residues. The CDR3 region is CASSYSWTLYSNQPQHF. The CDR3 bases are TGTGCCAGCAGTTACTCGTGGACACTTTATAGCAATCAGCCCCAGCATTTT.

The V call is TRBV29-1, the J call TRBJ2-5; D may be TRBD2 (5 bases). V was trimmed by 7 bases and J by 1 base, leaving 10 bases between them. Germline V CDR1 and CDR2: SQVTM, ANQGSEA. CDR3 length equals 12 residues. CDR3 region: CSAITSQETQYF. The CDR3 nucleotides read TGCAGCGCTATAACTAGCCAAGAGACCCAGTACTTC.

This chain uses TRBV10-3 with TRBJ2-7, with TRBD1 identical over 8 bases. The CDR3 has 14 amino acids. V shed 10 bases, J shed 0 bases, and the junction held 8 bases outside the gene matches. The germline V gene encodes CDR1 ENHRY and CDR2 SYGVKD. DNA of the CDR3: TGTGCCACCTCGACAGGGGCAAGCTCCTACGAGCAGTACGTC. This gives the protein CATSTGASSYEQYV.

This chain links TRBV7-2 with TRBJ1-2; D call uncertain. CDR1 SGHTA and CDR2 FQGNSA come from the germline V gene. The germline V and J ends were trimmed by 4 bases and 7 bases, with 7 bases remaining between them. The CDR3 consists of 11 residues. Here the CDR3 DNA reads TGTGCCAGCAGCTCTGCGCTTGGCTACACCTTC. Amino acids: CASSSALGYTF.

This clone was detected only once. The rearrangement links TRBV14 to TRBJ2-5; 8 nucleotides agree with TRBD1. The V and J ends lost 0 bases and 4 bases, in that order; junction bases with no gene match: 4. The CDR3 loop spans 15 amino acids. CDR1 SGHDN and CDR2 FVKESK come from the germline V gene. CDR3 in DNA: TGTGCCAGCAGCCAAGATACACAGGGGGGAGAGACCCAGTACTTC. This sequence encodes CASSQDTQGGETQYF.

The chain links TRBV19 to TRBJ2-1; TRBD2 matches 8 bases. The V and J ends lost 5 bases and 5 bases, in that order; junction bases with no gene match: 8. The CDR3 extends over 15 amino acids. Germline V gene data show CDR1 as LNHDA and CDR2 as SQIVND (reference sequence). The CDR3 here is CASSLTSGFNNEQFF. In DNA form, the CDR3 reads TGTGCCAGTAGTCTCACTAGCGGATTTAACAATGAGCAGTTCTTC.

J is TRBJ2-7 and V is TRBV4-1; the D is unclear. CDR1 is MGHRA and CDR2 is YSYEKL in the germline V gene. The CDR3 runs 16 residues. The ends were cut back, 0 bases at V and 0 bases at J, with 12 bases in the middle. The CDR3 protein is CASSQEPALSSYEQYF. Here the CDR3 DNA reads TGCGCCAGCAGCCAAGAGCCAGCGCTAAGCTCCTACGAGCAGTACTTC.

The CDR3: CASSRRTRGAGELFF. The CDR3 DNA is TGTGCCAGCAGCAGACGGACTAGAGGGGCCGGGGAGCTGTTTTTT. The rearrangement links TRBV7-2 to TRBJ2-2; 7 nucleotides align to TRBD2. J gave up 6 bases and V 5 bases, and 9 bases lay outside the gene matches. The CDR3 has 15 residues. From germline, CDR1 is SGHTA and CDR2 FQGNSA.

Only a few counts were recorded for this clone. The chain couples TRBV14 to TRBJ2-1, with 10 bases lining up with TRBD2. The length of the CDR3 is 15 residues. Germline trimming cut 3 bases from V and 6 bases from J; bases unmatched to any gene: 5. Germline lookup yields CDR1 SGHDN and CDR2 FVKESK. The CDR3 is CASSQSGGASNEQFF. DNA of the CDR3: TGTGCCAGCAGCCAGAGCGGGGGGGCCAGCAATGAGCAGTTCTTC.